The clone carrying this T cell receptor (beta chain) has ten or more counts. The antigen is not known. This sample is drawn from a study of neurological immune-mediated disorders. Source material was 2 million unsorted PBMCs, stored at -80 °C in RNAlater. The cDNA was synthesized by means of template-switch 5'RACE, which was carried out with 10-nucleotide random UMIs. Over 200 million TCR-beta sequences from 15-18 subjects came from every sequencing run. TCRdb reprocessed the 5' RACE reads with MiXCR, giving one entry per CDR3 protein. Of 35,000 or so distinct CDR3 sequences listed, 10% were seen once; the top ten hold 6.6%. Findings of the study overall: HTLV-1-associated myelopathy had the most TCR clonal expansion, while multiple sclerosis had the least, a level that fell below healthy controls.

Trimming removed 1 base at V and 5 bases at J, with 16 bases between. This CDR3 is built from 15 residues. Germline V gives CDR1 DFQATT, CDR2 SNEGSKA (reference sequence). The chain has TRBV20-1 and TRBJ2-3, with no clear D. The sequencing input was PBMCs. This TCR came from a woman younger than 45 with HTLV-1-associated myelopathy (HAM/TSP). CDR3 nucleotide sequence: TGCAGTGCTAGAGCTGACCAGTCTGACGGAGATACGCAGTATTTT. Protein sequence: CSARADQSDGDTQYF.